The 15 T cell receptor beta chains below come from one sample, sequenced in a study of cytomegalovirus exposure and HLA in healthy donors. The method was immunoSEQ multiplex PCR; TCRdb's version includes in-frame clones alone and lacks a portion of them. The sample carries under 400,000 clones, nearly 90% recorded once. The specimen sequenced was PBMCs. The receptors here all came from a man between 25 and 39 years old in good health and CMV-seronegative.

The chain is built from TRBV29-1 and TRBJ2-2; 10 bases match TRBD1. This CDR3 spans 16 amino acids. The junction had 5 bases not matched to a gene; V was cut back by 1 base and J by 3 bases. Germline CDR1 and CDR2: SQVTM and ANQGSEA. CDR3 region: CSVEGTGGTYTGELFF. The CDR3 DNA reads TGCAGCGTTGAAGGGACAGGGGGTACATACACCGGGGAGCTGTTTTTT.

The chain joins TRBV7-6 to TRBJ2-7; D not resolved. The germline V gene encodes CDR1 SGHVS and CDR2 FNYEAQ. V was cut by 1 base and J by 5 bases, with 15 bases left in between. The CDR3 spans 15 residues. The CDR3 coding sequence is TGTGCCAGCAGCTTAGGAGAGTATGACATACACGAGCAGTACTTC. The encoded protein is CASSLGEYDIHEQYF. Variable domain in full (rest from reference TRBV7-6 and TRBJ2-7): GAGVSQSPRYKVTKRGQDVALRCDPISGHVSLYWYRQALGQGPEFLTYFNYEAQQDKSGLPNDRFSAERPEGSISTLTIQRTEQRDSAMYRCASSLGEYDIHEQYFGPGTRLTVT.

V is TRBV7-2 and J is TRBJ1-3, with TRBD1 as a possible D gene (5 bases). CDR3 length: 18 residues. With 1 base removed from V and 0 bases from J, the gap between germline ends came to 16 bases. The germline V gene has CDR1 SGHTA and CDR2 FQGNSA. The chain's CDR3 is CASSLVGAGLGSGNTIYF. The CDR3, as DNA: TGTGCCAGCAGCTTAGTTGGGGCAGGGTTGGGCTCTGGAAACACCATATATTTT.

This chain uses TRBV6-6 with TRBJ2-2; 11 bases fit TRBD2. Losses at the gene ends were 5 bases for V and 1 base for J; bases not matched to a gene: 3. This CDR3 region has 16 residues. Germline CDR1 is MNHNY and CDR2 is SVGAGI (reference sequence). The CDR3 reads CASSKLAGVNTGELFF. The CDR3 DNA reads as TGTGCCAGCAGTAAACTAGCGGGGGTGAACACCGGGGAGCTGTTTTTT.

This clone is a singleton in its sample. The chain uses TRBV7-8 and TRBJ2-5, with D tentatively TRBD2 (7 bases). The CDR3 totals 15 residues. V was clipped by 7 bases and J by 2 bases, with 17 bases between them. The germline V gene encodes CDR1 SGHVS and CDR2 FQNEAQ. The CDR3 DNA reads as TGTGCCAGCACCAGGGGCGGGGGCCTTCAAGAGACCCAGTACTTC. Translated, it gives CASTRGGGLQETQYF.

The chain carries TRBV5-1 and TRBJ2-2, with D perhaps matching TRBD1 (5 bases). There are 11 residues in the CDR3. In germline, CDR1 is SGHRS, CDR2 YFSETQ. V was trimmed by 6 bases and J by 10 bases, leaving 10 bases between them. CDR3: CASKQDEELFF. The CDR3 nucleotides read TGCGCCAGCAAACAGGATGAGGAGCTGTTTTTT.

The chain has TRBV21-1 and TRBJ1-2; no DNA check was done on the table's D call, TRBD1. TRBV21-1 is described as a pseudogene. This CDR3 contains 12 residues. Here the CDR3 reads CASSIQGVGYTF. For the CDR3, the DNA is TGTGCCAGCAGCATCCAGGGGGTTGGCTACACCTTC.

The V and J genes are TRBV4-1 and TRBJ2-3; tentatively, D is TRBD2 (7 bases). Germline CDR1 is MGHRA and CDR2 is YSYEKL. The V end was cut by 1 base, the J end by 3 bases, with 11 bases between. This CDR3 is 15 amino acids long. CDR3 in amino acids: CASSQAGGLTDTQYF. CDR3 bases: TGCGCCAGCAGCCAAGCGGGGGGCCTGACAGATACGCAGTATTTT.

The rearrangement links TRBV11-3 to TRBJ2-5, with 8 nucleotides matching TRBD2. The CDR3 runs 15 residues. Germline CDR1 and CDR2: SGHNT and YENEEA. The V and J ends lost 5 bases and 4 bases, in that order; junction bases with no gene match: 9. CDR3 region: CASSPGVAGSETQYF. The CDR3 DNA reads TGTGCCAGCAGCCCAGGGGTAGCGGGGTCAGAGACCCAGTACTTC.

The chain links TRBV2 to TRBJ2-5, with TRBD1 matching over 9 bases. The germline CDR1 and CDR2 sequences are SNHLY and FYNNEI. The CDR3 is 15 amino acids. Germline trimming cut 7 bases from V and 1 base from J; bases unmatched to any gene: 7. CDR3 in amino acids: CASNRGRGTQETQYF. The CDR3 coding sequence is TGTGCCAGCAACAGGGGGCGGGGGACCCAAGAGACCCAGTACTTC.

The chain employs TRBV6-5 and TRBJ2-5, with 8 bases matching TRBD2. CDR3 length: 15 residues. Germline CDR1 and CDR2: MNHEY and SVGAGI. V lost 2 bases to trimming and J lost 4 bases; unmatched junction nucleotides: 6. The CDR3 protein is CASSYVTSARETQYF. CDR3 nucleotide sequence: TGTGCCAGCAGTTACGTGACTAGCGCCAGAGAGACCCAGTACTTC.

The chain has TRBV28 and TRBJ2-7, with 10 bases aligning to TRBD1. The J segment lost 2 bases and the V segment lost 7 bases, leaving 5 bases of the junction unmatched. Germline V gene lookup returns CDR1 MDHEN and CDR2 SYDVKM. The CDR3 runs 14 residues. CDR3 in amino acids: CASITGTGAYEQYF. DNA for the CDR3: TGTGCCAGCATTACCGGGACAGGGGCCTACGAGCAGTACTTC.

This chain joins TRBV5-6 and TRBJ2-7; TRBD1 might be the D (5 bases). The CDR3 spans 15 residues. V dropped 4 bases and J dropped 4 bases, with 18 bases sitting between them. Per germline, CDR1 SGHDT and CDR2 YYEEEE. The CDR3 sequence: CASSRRRTQAYEQYF. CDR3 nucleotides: TGTGCCAGCAGCCGGCGCAGGACACAAGCTTACGAGCAGTACTTC.

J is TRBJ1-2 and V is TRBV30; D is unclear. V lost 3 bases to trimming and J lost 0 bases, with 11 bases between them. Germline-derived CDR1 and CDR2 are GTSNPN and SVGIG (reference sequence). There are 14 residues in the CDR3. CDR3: CAWSGTESNYGYTF. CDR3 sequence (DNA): TGTGCCTGGAGCGGCACAGAATCTAACTATGGCTACACCTTC.

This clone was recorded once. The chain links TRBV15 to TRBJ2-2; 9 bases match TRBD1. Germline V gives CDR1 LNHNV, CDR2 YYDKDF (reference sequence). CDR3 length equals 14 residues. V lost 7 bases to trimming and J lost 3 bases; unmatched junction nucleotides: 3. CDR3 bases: TGTGCCACCAAAAGGACAGGGGACACCGGGGAGCTGTTTTTT. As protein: CATKRTGDTGELFF.